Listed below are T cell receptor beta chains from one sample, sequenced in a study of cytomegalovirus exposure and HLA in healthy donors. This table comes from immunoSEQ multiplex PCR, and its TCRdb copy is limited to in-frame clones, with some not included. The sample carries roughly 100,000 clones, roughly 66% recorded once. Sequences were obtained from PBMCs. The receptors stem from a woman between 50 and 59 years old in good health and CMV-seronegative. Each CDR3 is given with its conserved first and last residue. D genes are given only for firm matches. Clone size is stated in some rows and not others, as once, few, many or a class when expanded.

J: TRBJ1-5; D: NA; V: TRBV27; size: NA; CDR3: CASSWAVNQPQHF; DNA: TGTGCCAGCAGTTGGGCAGTTAATCAGCCCCAGCATTTT
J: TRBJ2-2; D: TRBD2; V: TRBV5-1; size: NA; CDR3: CASSISSGVNTGELFF; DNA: TGCGCCAGCAGCATTTCTAGCGGGGTGAACACCGGGGAGCTGTTTTTT
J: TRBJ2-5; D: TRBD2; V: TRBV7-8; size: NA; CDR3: CASIPIPSGSLQETQYF; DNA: TGTGCCAGCATCCCAATTCCTAGCGGGAGCTTGCAAGAGACCCAGTACTTC
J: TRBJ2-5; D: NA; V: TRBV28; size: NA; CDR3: CASSFGGPPQETQYF; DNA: TGTGCCAGCAGTTTTGGAGGGCCCCCACAAGAGACCCAGTACTTC
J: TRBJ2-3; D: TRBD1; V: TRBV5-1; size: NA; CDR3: CASSLGTGGRDTQYF; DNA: TGCGCCAGCAGCTTGGGGACAGGGGGCCGGGATACGCAGTATTTT
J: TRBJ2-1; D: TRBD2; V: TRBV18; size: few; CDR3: CASSGSPGLAGSSSYNEQFF; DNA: TGTGCCAGCTCAGGGAGTCCGGGACTAGCGGGGTCCAGCTCCTACAATGAGCAGTTCTTC
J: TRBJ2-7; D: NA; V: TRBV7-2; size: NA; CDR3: CASSSAGLPYEQYF; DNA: TGTGCCAGCAGCTCTGCTGGGCTACCGTACGAGCAGTACTTC
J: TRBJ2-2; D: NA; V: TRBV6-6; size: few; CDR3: CASVRETGELFF; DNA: TGTGCCAGCGTACGGGAGACCGGGGAGCTGTTTTTT
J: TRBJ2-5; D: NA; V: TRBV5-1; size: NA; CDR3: CASSLTLGRLGWETQYF; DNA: TGCGCCAGCAGCTTGACCCTGGGGAGGTTAGGTTGGGAGACCCAGTACTTC
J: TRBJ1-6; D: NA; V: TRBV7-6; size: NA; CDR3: CASSPGLSSPLHF; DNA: TGTGCCAGCAGCCCAGGGTTAAGCTCACCCCTCCACTTT
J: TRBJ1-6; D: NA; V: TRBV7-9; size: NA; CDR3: CASSGGESPLHF; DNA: TGTGCCAGCAGCGGGGGCGAATCACCCCTCCACTTT
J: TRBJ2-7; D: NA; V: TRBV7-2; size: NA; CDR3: CASSFYPRSYEQYF; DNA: TGTGCCAGCAGCTTTTACCCTCGGTCCTACGAGCAGTACTTC
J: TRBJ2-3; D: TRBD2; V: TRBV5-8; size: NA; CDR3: CASSRSGGALGSTDTQYF; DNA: TGTGCCAGCAGCCGTAGCGGGGGGGCCTTAGGAAGCACAGATACGCAGTATTTT
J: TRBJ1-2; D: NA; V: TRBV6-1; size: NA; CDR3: CASSVYGGGDYGYTF; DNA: TGTGCCAGCAGTGTTTACGGGGGGGGTGACTATGGCTACACCTTC
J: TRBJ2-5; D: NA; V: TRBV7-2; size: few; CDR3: CASSLTPGQQETQYF; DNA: TGTGCCAGCAGCCTAACGCCGGGACAACAAGAGACCCAGTACTTC
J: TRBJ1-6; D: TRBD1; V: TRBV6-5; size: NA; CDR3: CASNGQGLSPLHF; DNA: TGTGCCAGCAATGGACAGGGACTTTCACCCCTCCACTTT
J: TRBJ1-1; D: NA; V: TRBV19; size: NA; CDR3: CASSIWSEANTEAFF; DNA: TGTGCCAGTAGTATTTGGAGCGAGGCGAACACTGAAGCTTTCTTT
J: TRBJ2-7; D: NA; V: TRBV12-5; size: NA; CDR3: CASGLDRGYEQYF; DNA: TGTGCTAGTGGTTTGGACCGGGGGTACGAGCAGTACTTC
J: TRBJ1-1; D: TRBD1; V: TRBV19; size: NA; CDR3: CASSIKSPGTVNTEAFF; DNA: TGTGCCAGTAGTATTAAGTCCCCGGGGACAGTGAACACTGAAGCTTTCTTT
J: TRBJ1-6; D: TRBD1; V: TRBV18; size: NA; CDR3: CASSLRQGEGTPLHF; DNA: TGTGCCAGCTCACTGCGACAGGGCGAGGGTACACCCCTCCACTTT
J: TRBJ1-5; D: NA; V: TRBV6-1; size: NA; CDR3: CASSTAGGPYQPQHF; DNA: TGTGCCAGCAGTACCGCGGGGGGGCCCTATCAGCCCCAGCATTTT
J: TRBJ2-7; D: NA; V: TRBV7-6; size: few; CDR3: CASSLPGTYEQYF; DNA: TGTGCCAGCAGCTTACCGGGGACCTACGAGCAGTACTTC
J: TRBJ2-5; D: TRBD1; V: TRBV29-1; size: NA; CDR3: CSVLRTGGIETQYF; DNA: TGCAGCGTCCTCCGGACAGGGGGAATAGAGACCCAGTACTTC
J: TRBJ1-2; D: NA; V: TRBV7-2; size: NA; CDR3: CASSLDPAKNYGYTF; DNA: TGTGCCAGCAGCTTAGATCCAGCGAAGAACTATGGCTACACCTTC
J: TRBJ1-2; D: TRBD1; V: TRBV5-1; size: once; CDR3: CASSIQTGGDDGYTF; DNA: TGCGCCAGCAGCATCCAGACAGGGGGCGATGATGGCTACACCTTC
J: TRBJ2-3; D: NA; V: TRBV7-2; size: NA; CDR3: CASSLAGATDTQYF; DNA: TGTGCCAGCAGCTTAGCGGGAGCTACAGATACGCAGTATTTT
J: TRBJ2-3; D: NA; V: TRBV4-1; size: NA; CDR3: CASSHQSGTDTQYF; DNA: TGCGCCAGCAGCCACCAATCAGGGACAGATACGCAGTATTTT
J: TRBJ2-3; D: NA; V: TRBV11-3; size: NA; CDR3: CAIISCTDTQYF; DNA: TGTGCCATCATAAGCTGCACAGATACGCAGTATTTT
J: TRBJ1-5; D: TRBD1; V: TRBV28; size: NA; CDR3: CASSEGQGASFGSNQPQHF; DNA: TGTGCCAGCAGTGAAGGACAGGGGGCCTCCTTCGGTAGCAATCAGCCCCAGCATTTT
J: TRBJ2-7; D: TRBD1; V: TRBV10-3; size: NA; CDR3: CAISDPGQGSYEQYF; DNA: TGTGCCATCAGTGACCCCGGACAGGGGAGCTACGAGCAGTACTTC
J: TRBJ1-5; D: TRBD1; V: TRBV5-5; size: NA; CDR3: CASSSAPKTGSQPQHF; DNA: TGTGCCAGCAGCTCAGCCCCCAAGACAGGGTCCCAGCCCCAGCATTTT
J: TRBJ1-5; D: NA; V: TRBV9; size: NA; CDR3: CASSVEAGSNQPQHF; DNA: TGTGCCAGCAGCGTAGAGGCAGGTAGCAATCAGCCCCAGCATTTT
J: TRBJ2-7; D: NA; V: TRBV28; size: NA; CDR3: CASSLQGNHEQYF; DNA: TGTGCCAGCAGTTTACAGGGTAACCACGAGCAGTACTTC
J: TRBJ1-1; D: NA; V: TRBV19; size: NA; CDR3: CASRRQLNTEAFF; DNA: TGTGCCAGTAGGAGACAGCTGAACACTGAAGCTTTCTTT
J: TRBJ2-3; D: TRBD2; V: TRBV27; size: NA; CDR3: CASSFETSGTDTQYF; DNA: TGTGCCAGCAGTTTTGAGACTAGCGGCACAGATACGCAGTATTTT
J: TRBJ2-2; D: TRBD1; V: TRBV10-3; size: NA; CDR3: CATRTGSEELFF; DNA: TGTGCCACGAGGACAGGGTCAGAGGAGCTGTTTTTT
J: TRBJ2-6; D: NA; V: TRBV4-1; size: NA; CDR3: CASSQTERRSGANVLTF; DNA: TGCGCCAGCAGCCAAACAGAACGGAGGTCTGGGGCCAACGTCCTGACTTTC